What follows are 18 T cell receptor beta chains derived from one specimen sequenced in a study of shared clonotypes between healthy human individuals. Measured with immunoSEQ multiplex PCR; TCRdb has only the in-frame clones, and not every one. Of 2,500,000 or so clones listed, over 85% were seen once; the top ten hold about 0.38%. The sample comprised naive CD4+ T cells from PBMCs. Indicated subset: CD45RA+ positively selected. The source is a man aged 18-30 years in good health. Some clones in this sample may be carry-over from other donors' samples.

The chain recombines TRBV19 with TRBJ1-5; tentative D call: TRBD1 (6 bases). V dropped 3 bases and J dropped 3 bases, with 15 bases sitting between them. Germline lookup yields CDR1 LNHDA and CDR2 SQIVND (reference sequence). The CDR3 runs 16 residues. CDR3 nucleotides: TGTGCCAGTAGTATTCTGTACAGGGAGACCAATCAGCCCCAGCATTTT. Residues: CASSILYRETNQPQHF. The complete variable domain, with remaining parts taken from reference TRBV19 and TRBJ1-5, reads DGGITQSPKYLFRKEGQNVTLSCEQNLNHDAMYWYRQDPGQGLRLIYYSQIVNDFQKGDIAEGYSVSREKKESFPLTVTSAQKNPTAFYLCASSILYRETNQPQHFGDGTRLSIL.

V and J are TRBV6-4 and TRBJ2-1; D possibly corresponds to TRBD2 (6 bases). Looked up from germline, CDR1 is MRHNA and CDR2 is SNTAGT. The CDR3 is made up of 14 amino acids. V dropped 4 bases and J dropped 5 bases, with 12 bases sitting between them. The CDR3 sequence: CASSAGLHNNEQFF. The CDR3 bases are TGTGCCAGCAGTGCCGGACTACACAACAATGAGCAGTTCTTC.

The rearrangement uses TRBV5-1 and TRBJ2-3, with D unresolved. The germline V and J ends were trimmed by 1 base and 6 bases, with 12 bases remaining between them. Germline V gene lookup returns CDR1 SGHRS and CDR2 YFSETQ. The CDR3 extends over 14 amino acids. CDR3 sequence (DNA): TGCGCCAGCAGCTTGTTGGTCCTTGGGGATACGCAGTATTTT. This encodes CASSLLVLGDTQYF.

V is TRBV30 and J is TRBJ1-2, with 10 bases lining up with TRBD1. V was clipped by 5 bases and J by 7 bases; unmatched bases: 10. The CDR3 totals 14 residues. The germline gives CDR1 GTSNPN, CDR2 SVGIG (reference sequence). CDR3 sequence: CAWGPTGGRLGYTF. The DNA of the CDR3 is TGTGCCTGGGGTCCGACAGGGGGCAGGCTTGGCTACACCTTC.

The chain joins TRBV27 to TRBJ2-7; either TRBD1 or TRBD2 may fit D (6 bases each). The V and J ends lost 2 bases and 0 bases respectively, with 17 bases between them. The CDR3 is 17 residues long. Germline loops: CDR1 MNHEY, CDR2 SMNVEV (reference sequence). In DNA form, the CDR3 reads TGTGCCAGCAGTTTAAACCGTCGGGGGCCGAGCTCCTACGAGCAGTACTTC. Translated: CASSLNRRGPSSYEQYF.

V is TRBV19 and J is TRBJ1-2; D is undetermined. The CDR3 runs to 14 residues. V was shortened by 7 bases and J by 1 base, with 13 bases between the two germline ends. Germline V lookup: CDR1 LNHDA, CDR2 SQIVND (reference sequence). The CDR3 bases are TGTGCCAGTAATCAGCAGTCGCTTAACTATGGCTACACCTTC. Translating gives CASNQQSLNYGYTF.

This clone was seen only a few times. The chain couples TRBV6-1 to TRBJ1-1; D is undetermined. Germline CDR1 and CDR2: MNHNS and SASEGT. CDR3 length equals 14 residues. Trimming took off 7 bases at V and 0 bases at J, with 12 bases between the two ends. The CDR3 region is CASTLTGMNTEAFF. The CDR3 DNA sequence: TGTGCCAGCACTCTTACGGGAATGAACACTGAAGCTTTCTTT.

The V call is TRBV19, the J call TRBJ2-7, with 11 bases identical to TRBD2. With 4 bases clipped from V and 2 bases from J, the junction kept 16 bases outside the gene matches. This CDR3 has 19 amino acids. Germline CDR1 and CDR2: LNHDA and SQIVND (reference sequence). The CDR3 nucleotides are TGTGCCAGTAGTAACGGACTAGCGGGCGTCGACCTAAAACCCTACGAGCAGTACTTC. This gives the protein CASSNGLAGVDLKPYEQYF.

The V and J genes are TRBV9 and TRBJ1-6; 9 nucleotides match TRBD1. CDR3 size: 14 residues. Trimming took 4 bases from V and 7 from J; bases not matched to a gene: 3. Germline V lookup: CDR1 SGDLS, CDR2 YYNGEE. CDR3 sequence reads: CASSRGTGNSPLHF. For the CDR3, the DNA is TGTGCCAGCAGCCGAGGGACAGGGAATTCACCCCTCCACTTT.

CDR3 amino acids: CASRGQGDNQPQHF. The CDR3 DNA sequence: TGTGCCAGCAGGGGACAGGGTGACAATCAGCCCCAGCATTTT. J is TRBJ1-5 and V is TRBV2; 9 bases are a match to TRBD1. Trimming removed 6 bases from V and 3 bases from J; junction bases left unmatched: 3. The CDR3 is 14 amino acids. Germline V gives CDR1 SNHLY, CDR2 FYNNEI.

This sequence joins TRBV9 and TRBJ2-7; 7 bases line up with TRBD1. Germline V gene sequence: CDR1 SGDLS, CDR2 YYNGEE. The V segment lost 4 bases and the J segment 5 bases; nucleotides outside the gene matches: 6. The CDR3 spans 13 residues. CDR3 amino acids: CASSTVTGNEQYF. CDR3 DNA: TGTGCCAGCAGCACCGTGACAGGGAACGAGCAGTACTTC.

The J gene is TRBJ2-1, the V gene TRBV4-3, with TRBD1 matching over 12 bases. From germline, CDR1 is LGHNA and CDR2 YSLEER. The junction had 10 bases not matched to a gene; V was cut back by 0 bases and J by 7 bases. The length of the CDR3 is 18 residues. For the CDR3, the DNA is TGCGCCAGCAGCCAAGAGGACCCCGGGACAGGGGGCTGGAATGAGCAGTTCTTC. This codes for CASSQEDPGTGGWNEQFF.

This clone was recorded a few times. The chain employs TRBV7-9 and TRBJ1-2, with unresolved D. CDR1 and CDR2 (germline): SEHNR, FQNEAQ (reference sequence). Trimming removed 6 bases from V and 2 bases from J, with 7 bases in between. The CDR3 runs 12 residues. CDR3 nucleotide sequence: TGTGCCAGCAGTGGAGAAAACTATGGCTACACCTTC. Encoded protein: CASSGENYGYTF.

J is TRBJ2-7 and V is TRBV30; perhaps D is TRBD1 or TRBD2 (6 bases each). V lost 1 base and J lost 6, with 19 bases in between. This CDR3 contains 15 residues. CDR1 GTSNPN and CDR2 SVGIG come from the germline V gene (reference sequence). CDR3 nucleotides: TGTGCCTGGAGTGACTTGCTCTTCGGGGGCGGCGAGCAGTACTTC. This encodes CAWSDLLFGGGEQYF.

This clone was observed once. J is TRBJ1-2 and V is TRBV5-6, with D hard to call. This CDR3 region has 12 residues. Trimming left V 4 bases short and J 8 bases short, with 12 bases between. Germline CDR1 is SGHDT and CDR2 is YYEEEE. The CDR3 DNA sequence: TGTGCCAGCAGCATAAAAACTAGGGGCTACACCTTC. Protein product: CASSIKTRGYTF.

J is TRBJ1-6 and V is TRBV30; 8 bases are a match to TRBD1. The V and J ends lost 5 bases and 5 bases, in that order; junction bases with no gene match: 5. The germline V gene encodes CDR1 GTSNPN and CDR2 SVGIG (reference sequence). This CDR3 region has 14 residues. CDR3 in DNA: TGTGCCTGGGTGGGGACAGGCAATAATTCACCCCTCCACTTT. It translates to CAWVGTGNNSPLHF.

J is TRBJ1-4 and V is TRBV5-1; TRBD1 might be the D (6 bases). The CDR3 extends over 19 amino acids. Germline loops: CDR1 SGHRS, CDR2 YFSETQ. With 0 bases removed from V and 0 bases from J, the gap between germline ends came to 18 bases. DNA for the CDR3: TGCGCCAGCAGCTTGGGGACCGGGACAACGATATCAACTAATGAAAAACTGTTTTTT. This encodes CASSLGTGTTISTNEKLFF.

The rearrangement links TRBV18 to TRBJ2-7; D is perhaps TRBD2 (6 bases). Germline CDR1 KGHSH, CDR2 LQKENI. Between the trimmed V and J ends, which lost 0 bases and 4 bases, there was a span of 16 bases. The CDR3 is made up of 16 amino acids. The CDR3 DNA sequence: TGTGCCAGCTCACCACCTGGTACGGGGCTAGCGTACGAGCAGTACTTC. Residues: CASSPPGTGLAYEQYF.